The TCR beta chain described here comes from a study of CD8+ T cells in alopecia areata. Trimming took off 5 bases at V and 8 bases at J, with 15 bases between the two ends. The CDR3 is made up of 13 amino acids. In germline, CDR1 is SEHNR, CDR2 FQNEAQ (reference sequence). cDNA prepared by RNA extraction and subsequent reverse transcription served as the template for sequencing. Clones were read by immunoSEQ multiplex PCR, and TCRdb kept only the in-frame ones, dropping some. The table records 100,000 to 150,000 clones, around 50% of them present only once. This clone was counted a few times. The antigen remains undetermined. The study team obtained lesional scalp punch biopsies and peripheral blood from alopecia areata patients. From PBMCs, CD4+ and CD8+ T cells were sorted. Notes on the study in general: Lesional scalp, notably in alopecia totalis/universalis, had clonality above that of normal scalp.

What was sequenced was NKG2D-low CD8+ T cells sorted from blood. This TCR was recovered from a human donor with alopecia areata. The chain is built from TRBV7-9 and TRBJ1-2; possible D gene TRBD1, 5 bases. The CDR3 reads CASSRDLTRGYTF. For the CDR3, the DNA is TGTGCCAGCAGCCGGGACTTAACCAGGGGCTACACCTTC.